Given below is one T cell receptor beta chain in context. This sample is part of a study of blood T cell repertoires in COVID-19. Study overall: COVID-19 samples collected from the United States, Italy and Spain covered acute and convalescent phases.

Libraries were prepared by immunoSEQ multiplex PCR; TCRdb keeps only in-frame clonotypes and omits some of them. The sample holds about 480,000 clones, nearly 90% seen once. The sample taken for sequencing was PBMCs or T cells enriched from blood (not recorded which). This sequence was found in a woman between 18 and 29 years old with acute COVID-19.

The DNA of the CDR3 is TGTGCCAGCAGCTCCACTAGGTATAACTATGGCTACACCTTC. Amino acids: CASSSTRYNYGYTF. This chain links TRBV13 with TRBJ1-2; D gene unclear. The CDR3 is made up of 14 amino acids. Germline V gene lookup returns CDR1 PRHDT and CDR2 FYEKMQ (reference sequence). The V gene lost 4 bases and the J gene lost 1 base, with 10 bases spanning the gap.